This T cell receptor (beta chain) emerged from a study of shared clonotypes between healthy human individuals. General study findings and limits: Shared clonotypes across all four donors exceeded non-shared ones in generation probability. Rarefaction revealed incomplete sorted-subset sequencing despite large depth.

The CDR3 totals 16 residues. Germline V CDR1 and CDR2: SGHRS, YFSETQ. The V and J ends lost 1 base and 4 bases, in that order; junction bases with no gene match: 8. For this clone: The antigen is undetermined.

Sequencing was performed with immunoSEQ multiplex PCR; in TCRdb, only in-frame clones are kept and a portion is missing. Of 1,400,000 or so clones in the sample, roughly 98.5% were seen once. This TCR came from a man aged 25 to 40 in good health. The chain links TRBV5-1 to TRBJ2-5, with 9 bases aligning to TRBD2. The sequenced sample was naive CD4+ T cells sorted from blood. The subset was: CD45RA+ positively selected. The CDR3 DNA reads TGCGCCAGCAGCTTGTTAGCGGGAGATGGAACAGAGACCCAGTACTTC. It specifies CASSLLAGDGTETQYF.